These 24 T cell receptor beta chains originate from one sample sequenced in a study of shared clonotypes between healthy human individuals. Method: immunoSEQ multiplex PCR; TCRdb's copy keeps in-frame clones and lacks some. The profile covers a few million clones, with roughly nine tenths appearing a single time and under 0.15% taken by the ten largest. Sequencing was performed on naive CD4+ T cells sorted from blood. Subset specified: CD45RA+ positively selected. These receptors were taken from a man between 18 and 29 years old in good health.

This chain joins TRBV19 and TRBJ2-7; 8 nucleotides line up with TRBD2. The ends lost 3 bases at V and 0 bases at J; junction bases unmatched: 7. The CDR3 totals 16 residues. Germline loops: CDR1 LNHDA, CDR2 SQIVND (reference sequence). This CDR3 is CASSMSGGGTSYEQYF. CDR3 nucleotides: TGTGCCAGTAGTATGAGCGGCGGGGGGACCTCCTACGAGCAGTACTTC.

The chain combines TRBV6-5 with TRBJ2-1; D gene ambiguous. This CDR3 has 13 amino acids. Germline lookup yields CDR1 MNHEY and CDR2 SVGAGI. Trimming cost V 2 bases and J 2 bases, with 4 bases left between them. The CDR3 sequence: CASSYTAYNEQFF. The DNA for the CDR3 is TGTGCCAGCAGTTACACGGCCTACAATGAGCAGTTCTTC.

The chain couples TRBV4-1 to TRBJ2-3; TRBD2 matches at 11 bases. V lost 4 bases, J lost 4 bases, and 7 bases stayed unmatched. There are 16 residues in the CDR3. Germline CDR1 and CDR2: MGHRA and YSYEKL. CDR3 residues: CASSPSASGGSDTQYF. DNA for the CDR3: TGCGCCAGCAGCCCGTCGGCTAGCGGGGGGTCAGATACGCAGTATTTT.

CDR3 protein: CASSQDRGTFSGNTIYF. The CDR3 nucleotides read TGTGCCAGCAGCCAAGATCGCGGCACCTTCTCTGGAAACACCATATATTTT. This chain joins TRBV14 and TRBJ1-3; D gene uncertain. Germline V gene lookup returns CDR1 SGHDN and CDR2 FVKESK. The CDR3 runs to 17 residues. Trimming shortened V by 0 bases and J by 0 bases, and 12 bases separated the two germline ends.

The V and J genes are TRBV28 and TRBJ2-7; 9 positions agree with TRBD1. The ends lost 7 bases at V and 0 bases at J; junction bases unmatched: 16. CDR1 MDHEN and CDR2 SYDVKM come from the germline V gene. CDR3 size: 18 residues. The CDR3 DNA reads TGTGCCAGCAAACCTCGGGGACAGGGATCCTCAAACTCCTACGAGCAGTACTTC. This gives the protein CASKPRGQGSSNSYEQYF.

The chain joins TRBV2 to TRBJ2-6, with D uncertain. V gave up 6 bases and J gave up 0 bases, with 12 bases separating them. The CDR3 is made up of 16 amino acids. Germline V gene sequence: CDR1 SNHLY, CDR2 FYNNEI. The CDR3 region is CASSIATVSGANVLTF. The DNA for the CDR3 is TGTGCCAGCAGCATTGCTACAGTCTCTGGGGCCAACGTCCTGACTTTC.

The rearrangement uses TRBV30 and TRBJ2-1; D is undetermined. The V end was cut by 4 bases, the J end by 10 bases, with 11 bases between. This CDR3 has 11 amino acids. Germline V lookup: CDR1 GTSNPN, CDR2 SVGIG (reference sequence). CDR3 DNA sequence: TGTGCCTGGACTTTCTGGCAGGAGCAGTTCTTC. Encoded protein: CAWTFWQEQFF.

Turning to this clone: The identical CDR3 is also encoded by other nucleotide sequences in the sample. The chain couples TRBV30 to TRBJ2-1; possible D gene TRBD2, 5 bases. With 4 bases removed from V and 0 bases from J, the gap between germline ends came to 7 bases. The CDR3 has 13 residues. The germline CDR1 and CDR2 sequences are GTSNPN and SVGIG (reference sequence). Here the CDR3 DNA reads TGTGCCTGGAATGGAGGCTCCTACAATGAGCAGTTCTTC. It encodes CAWNGGSYNEQFF.

This clone was seen a few times. The chain recombines TRBV7-9 with TRBJ2-3; 15 bases line up with TRBD2. The CDR3 is 19 amino acids. In germline, CDR1 is SEHNR, CDR2 FQNEAQ (reference sequence). Unmatched junction bases numbered 9, after V lost 4 bases and J lost 1 base. CDR3 in amino acids: CASSSGTSGRSDRTDTQYF. CDR3 in DNA: TGTGCCAGCAGCTCCGGGACTAGCGGGAGGAGCGACCGCACAGATACGCAGTATTTT.

V is TRBV19 and J is TRBJ2-3, with D hard to call. V lost 4 bases and J 3 bases, leaving 8 bases between the germline ends. This CDR3 comprises 13 residues. Germline V gene lookup returns CDR1 LNHDA and CDR2 SQIVND (reference sequence). CDR3 nucleotide sequence: TGTGCCAGTAGTAGGTTGATAACAGATACGCAGTATTTT. Translated: CASSRLITDTQYF.

The chain has TRBV29-1 and TRBJ1-1, with a possible D match to TRBD1 (5 bases). CDR1 is SQVTM, CDR2 ANQGSEA, per germline. V was cut by 2 bases and J by 9 bases, with 16 bases left in between. The CDR3 length is 13 residues. The CDR3 DNA is TGCAGCGTTGAAATAACAGGCGGCGAGAAAGCTTTCTTT. Translation: CSVEITGGEKAFF. The variable domain in full, with the rest retrieved from reference TRBV29-1 and TRBJ1-1, is SAVISQKPSRDICQRGTSLTIQCQVDSQVTMMFWYRQQPGQSLTLIATANQGSEATYESGFVIDKFPISRPNLTFSTLTVSNMSPEDSSIYLCSVEITGGEKAFFGQGTRLTVV.

The chain employs TRBV5-4 and TRBJ1-2, with 9 bases matching TRBD1. Germline V gene lookup returns CDR1 SGHNT and CDR2 YYREEE (reference sequence). The V and J ends lost 2 bases and 5 bases, in that order; junction bases with no gene match: 4. This CDR3 spans 14 amino acids. The CDR3 is CASSLGQGRYGYTF. In DNA, the CDR3 is TGTGCCAGCAGCTTAGGACAGGGGCGGTATGGCTACACCTTC.

The chain combines TRBV19 with TRBJ2-1, with 13 positions matching TRBD2. The CDR3 extends over 16 amino acids. Germline lookup yields CDR1 LNHDA and CDR2 SQIVND (reference sequence). The V and J ends lost 1 base and 6 bases, in that order; junction bases with no gene match: 3. The CDR3 DNA reads as TGTGCCAGTAGTATAGCCGGACTAGCGGGAGTCAATGAGCAGTTCTTC. This gives the protein CASSIAGLAGVNEQFF. Based on the CDR3 plus reference TRBV19 and TRBJ2-1, the full variable domain is DGGITQSPKYLFRKEGQNVTLSCEQNLNHDAMYWYRQDPGQGLRLIYYSQIVNDFQKGDIAEGYSVSREKKESFPLTVTSAQKNPTAFYLCASSIAGLAGVNEQFFGPGTRLTVL.

The chain couples TRBV6-5 to TRBJ1-2; a possible D gene is TRBD1 (5 bases). Germline V gene data show CDR1 as MNHEY and CDR2 as SVGAGI. The CDR3 consists of 13 residues. V lost 4 bases to trimming and J lost 8 bases, with 14 bases between them. CDR3 amino acids: CASSLSSGDGYTF. As DNA, the CDR3 is TGTGCCAGCAGTTTATCGAGCGGGGACGGCTACACCTTC.

The chain recombines TRBV11-2 with TRBJ2-7; 13 bases agree with TRBD2. The CDR3 extends over 13 amino acids. The germline CDR1 and CDR2 sequences are SGHAT and FQNNGV. V trimming: 8 bases; J trimming: 2 bases; junction bases outside the gene matches: 0. Here the CDR3 reads CASGLAGAYEQYF. CDR3 coding DNA: TGTGCCAGCGGACTAGCGGGAGCCTACGAGCAGTACTTC.

The V call is TRBV29-1, the J call TRBJ1-2; no clear D gene. Trimming stripped 1 base from V and 0 bases from J, with 12 bases between. The CDR3 contains 15 residues. CDR1 is SQVTM and CDR2 is ANQGSEA in the germline V gene. The DNA for the CDR3 is TGCAGCGTTGAAGGCCCCCAGGAAGCTAACTATGGCTACACCTTC. It translates to CSVEGPQEANYGYTF.

The chain employs TRBV25-1 and TRBJ1-1; 8 bases are shared with TRBD1. The trim removed 3 bases at V and 4 bases at J, leaving 4 bases unmatched. The CDR3 consists of 14 residues. Germline assignment: CDR1 MGHDK and CDR2 SYGVNS. For the CDR3, the DNA is TGTGCCAGCAGTGATCTCGGACAGGGCACTGAAGCTTTCTTT. Protein sequence: CASSDLGQGTEAFF.

This rearrangement joins TRBV28 to TRBJ1-5, with TRBD1 as a possible D gene (6 bases). Germline-derived CDR1 and CDR2 are MDHEN and SYDVKM. The CDR3 totals 12 residues. The V gene lost 7 bases and the J gene lost 7 bases, with 11 bases spanning the gap. The CDR3 is CASKEQGQPQHF. The CDR3, as DNA: TGTGCCAGCAAAGAACAGGGACAGCCCCAGCATTTT. Using reference TRBV28 and TRBJ1-5 for the parts outside the CDR3, the full variable domain is DVKVTQSSRYLVKRTGEKVFLECVQDMDHENMFWYRQDPGLGLRLIYFSYDVKMKEKGDIPEGYSVSREKKERFSLILESASTNQTSMYLCASKEQGQPQHFGDGTRLSIL.

The chain combines TRBV6-6 with TRBJ1-1; 8 bases agree with TRBD1. The CDR3 is made up of 14 amino acids. Germline V gene lookup returns CDR1 MNHNY and CDR2 SVGAGI (reference sequence). V was pared by 8 bases and J by 7 bases, with 12 bases of the junction left unmatched. The CDR3 sequence: CASANGQGISEAFF. Here the CDR3 DNA reads TGTGCCAGCGCGAACGGACAGGGAATCAGTGAAGCTTTCTTT.

With respect to this clone: Other DNA sequences in the same sample also yield this CDR3. The chain has TRBV7-2 and TRBJ2-2; maybe TRBD2 (5 bases). The CDR3 contains 15 residues. The V gene's germline CDR1 is SGHTA and CDR2 FQGNSA. The V end lost 0 bases, the J end lost 5 bases, and 10 bases lay between the germline ends. CDR3 DNA: TGTGCCAGCAGCTTAGCGCTAACGGGGACCGGGGAGCTGTTTTTT. Translating gives CASSLALTGTGELFF.

The table lists this clone with a count of one. The rearrangement links TRBV6-6 to TRBJ2-2; the D gene is possibly TRBD2 (6 bases). The germline CDR1 and CDR2 sequences are MNHNY and SVGAGI (reference sequence). This CDR3 region has 14 residues. V lost 7 bases and J 5 bases, leaving 14 bases between the germline ends. The CDR3 DNA reads TGTGCCAGCATGTACGGAGGGAAGACCGGGGAGCTGTTTTTT. Translating it yields CASMYGGKTGELFF.

This rearrangement joins TRBV20-1 to TRBJ1-1; tentatively, D is TRBD1 (5 bases). The ends were cut back, 6 bases at V and 5 bases at J, with 10 bases in the middle. Per germline, CDR1 DFQATT and CDR2 SNEGSKA (reference sequence). CDR3 length: 11 amino acids. In DNA form, the CDR3 reads TGCAGTGCCGTAGAGGGGACTGAAGCTTTCTTT. Protein product: CSAVEGTEAFF.

The V gene is TRBV5-4, the J gene TRBJ2-7; D gene unclear. Germline-derived CDR1 and CDR2 are SGHNT and YYREEE (reference sequence). Trimming removed 4 bases at V and 2 bases at J, with 13 bases between. This CDR3 comprises 14 residues. CDR3 amino acids: CASSIQVNPYEQYF. CDR3 DNA sequence: TGTGCCAGCAGCATTCAGGTGAACCCCTACGAGCAGTACTTC.

This clone was observed once. The gene calls are TRBV18 and TRBJ2-3, with D perhaps TRBD1 or TRBD2 (5 bases each). Germline CDR1 is KGHSH and CDR2 is LQKENI. Trimming took 3 bases from V and 8 from J, leaving 15 bases between them. CDR3 length: 14 residues. The CDR3 DNA reads as TGTGCCAGCTCACCTCAAGAATCTGGGGGTACGCAGTATTTT. Translated: CASSPQESGGTQYF.